A single sample gave rise to the 29 T cell receptor beta chains below, sequenced in a study of blood T cell repertoires in COVID-19. The data were produced by immunoSEQ multiplex PCR, yet TCRdb's version contains in-frame clones alone and is incomplete. This sample has about 300,000 clones; around 87% occur once, and the top ten carry about 1.4%. Sequencing was done on a sample of peripheral blood. These receptors all come from a woman between 40 and 50 years old who had recovered from COVID-19.

The rearrangement joins TRBV28 to TRBJ1-1, with no clear D. The germline gives CDR1 MDHEN, CDR2 SYDVKM. The CDR3 extends over 15 amino acids. Trimming took off 5 bases at V and 3 bases at J, with 16 bases between the two ends. This chain's CDR3 is CASSTLMVTDTEAFF. The CDR3 DNA is TGTGCCAGCAGTACCCTGATGGTTACGGACACTGAAGCTTTCTTT. Variable domain in full (rest from reference TRBV28 and TRBJ1-1): DVKVTQSSRYLVKRTGEKVFLECVQDMDHENMFWYRQDPGLGLRLIYFSYDVKMKEKGDIPEGYSVSREKKERFSLILESASTNQTSMYLCASSTLMVTDTEAFFGQGTRLTVV.

The genes are TRBV10-3 and TRBJ2-1; 8 nucleotides agree with TRBD1. The CDR3 runs to 13 residues. V shed 7 bases, J shed 7 bases, and the junction held 6 bases outside the gene matches. The germline gives CDR1 ENHRY, CDR2 SYGVKD. CDR3 DNA: TGTGCCATCACCCTGGACAGGGTGAATGAGCAGTTCTTC. Its protein is CAITLDRVNEQFF.

This chain connects TRBV6-5 to TRBJ2-1; 8 bases fit TRBD2. Germline V lookup: CDR1 MNHEY, CDR2 SVGAGI. Trimming removed 10 bases from V and 7 bases from J; junction bases left unmatched: 9. There are 13 residues in the CDR3. CDR3 in amino acids: CATRRGGLNEQFF. The CDR3 DNA reads as TGTGCCACCCGCCGGGGGGGCCTAAATGAGCAGTTCTTC.

This clone was counted once. V gene TRBV5-1 combines with J gene TRBJ1-2; the match to TRBD1 covers 7 bases. V trimming: 3 bases; J trimming: 4 bases; junction bases outside the gene matches: 12. The CDR3 consists of 16 residues. Germline V gene sequence: CDR1 SGHRS, CDR2 YFSETQ. The CDR3 loop is CASSSEPGQRTYGYTF. In DNA, the CDR3 is TGCGCCAGCAGCTCGGAACCGGGACAGCGGACCTATGGCTACACCTTC. Full variable domain (rest looked up from reference TRBV5-1 and TRBJ1-2): KAGVTQTPRYLIKTRGQQVTLSCSPISGHRSVSWYQQTPGQGLQFLFEYFSETQRNKGNFPGRFSGRQFSNSRSEMNVSTLELGDSALYLCASSSEPGQRTYGYTFGSGTRLTVV.

The rearrangement links TRBV2 to TRBJ1-1; D ambiguous. Germline CDR1 and CDR2: SNHLY and FYNNEI. V was shortened by 3 bases and J by 1 base, with 3 bases between the two germline ends. The CDR3 contains 12 residues. The CDR3 spells CASSDSNTEAFF. CDR3 bases: TGTGCCAGCAGTGACTCGAACACTGAAGCTTTCTTT. The full variable domain, rest sourced from reference TRBV2 and TRBJ1-1, is EPEVTQTPSHQVTQMGQEVILRCVPISNHLYFYWYRQILGQKVEFLVSFYNNEISEKSEIFDDQFSVERPDGSNFTLKIRSTKLEDSAMYFCASSDSNTEAFFGQGTRLTVV.

Concerning this clone: The junction differs from germline at one of its ends, possibly a read error. The chain links TRBV10-2 to TRBJ1-6; 8 positions match TRBD1. The CDR3 runs 14 residues. Germline CDR1 WSHSY, CDR2 SAAADI. The CDR3 DNA reads as TGCGCCACCAGTGGACAGGGAGGTAATTCACCCCTCCACTTT. The encoded protein is CATSGQGGNSPLHF.

The chain links TRBV13 to TRBJ2-3; 10 bases match TRBD2. This CDR3 comprises 15 residues. Per germline, CDR1 PRHDT and CDR2 FYEKMQ (reference sequence). J lost 2 bases, V lost 8 bases, and 7 bases had no gene match. The CDR3, as DNA: TGTGCCAGCGGAGCGGGGGGGCCGTTCACAGATACGCAGTATTTT. Protein sequence: CASGAGGPFTDTQYF.

The chain employs TRBV11-2 and TRBJ1-1; D is unresolved. The germline V gene has CDR1 SGHAT and CDR2 FQNNGV. Trimming removed 3 bases from V and 0 bases from J, with 8 bases in between. CDR3 size: 14 residues. The CDR3 here is CASSLALMNTEAFF. The CDR3 DNA reads as TGTGCCAGCAGCTTGGCCCTCATGAACACTGAAGCTTTCTTT.

This clone was seen at least ten times. The chain uses TRBV16 and TRBJ2-1, with a tentative D call TRBD1 (5 bases). V was clipped by 2 bases and J by 0 bases, with 17 bases between them. The CDR3 is made up of 18 amino acids. Germline CDR1 is KGHSY and CDR2 is FQNENV. CDR3 region: CASSQPTPGLSSYNEQFF. As DNA, the CDR3 is TGTGCCAGCAGCCAACCAACTCCAGGGCTCAGCTCCTACAATGAGCAGTTCTTC.

The gene calls are TRBV2 and TRBJ1-2; TRBD1 agrees at 8 bases. Germline V lookup: CDR1 SNHLY, CDR2 FYNNEI. The CDR3 runs 13 residues. The J segment lost 8 bases and the V segment lost 2 bases, leaving 4 bases of the junction unmatched. The DNA for the CDR3 is TGTGCCAGCAGTGAACAGGGGGCAGGCGGCTACACCTTC. It encodes CASSEQGAGGYTF.

The chain carries TRBV6-5 and TRBJ1-6, with 9 bases fitting TRBD1. This CDR3 is built from 14 residues. V was pared by 6 bases and J by 11 bases, with 8 bases of the junction left unmatched. The V gene's germline CDR1 is MNHEY and CDR2 SVGAGI. In DNA form, the CDR3 reads TGTGCCAGCAGCCACCGACAGGGGGTAACACCCCTCCACTTT. It specifies CASSHRQGVTPLHF.

Points on this clone: At one end, the junction sequence differs from germline, possibly due to a read error. The chain employs TRBV27 and TRBJ2-5; D unclear. CDR1 and CDR2 from the germline V gene are MNHEY and SMNVEV (reference sequence). The CDR3 sequence is 13 residues long. Here the CDR3 reads CASSYGGQQTQYF. DNA of the CDR3: TGTGCCAGCAGTTACGGCGGCCAACAGACCCAGTACTTC.

The J gene is TRBJ1-4, the V gene TRBV4-3; D is possibly TRBD1 (6 bases). The CDR3 runs 19 residues. Trimming left V 0 bases short and J 8 bases short, with 25 bases between. From germline, CDR1 is LGHNA and CDR2 YSLEER. The CDR3 here is CASSQDQWVRGVADEKLFF. The CDR3 DNA reads TGCGCCAGCAGCCAAGATCAGTGGGTCAGGGGAGTAGCAGACGAAAAACTGTTTTTT.

This clone was seen only a few times. The genes are TRBV10-3 and TRBJ1-4, with 7 bases lining up with TRBD1. Per germline, CDR1 ENHRY and CDR2 SYGVKD. The ends lost 0 bases at V and 7 bases at J; junction bases unmatched: 5. The CDR3 is made up of 15 amino acids. The CDR3 loop is CAISESLTGTEKLFF. In nucleotides, the CDR3 is TGTGCCATCAGTGAGTCGCTGACAGGGACTGAAAAACTGTTTTTT.

This clone was counted many times. The chain links TRBV4-3 to TRBJ2-2, with D possibly TRBD1 on 5 matching bases. Germline assignment: CDR1 LGHNA and CDR2 YSLEER. V lost 4 bases and J lost 6, with 12 bases in between. The CDR3 has 14 amino acids. The CDR3, as DNA: TGCGCCAGCAGCCCCATCCCCAGGGCCGGGGAGCTGTTTTTT. Translating it yields CASSPIPRAGELFF.

The CDR3 is CAWSATGMGNQPQHF. The CDR3 nucleotides are TGTGCCTGGAGCGCGACAGGGATGGGCAATCAGCCCCAGCATTTT. The rearrangement links TRBV30 to TRBJ1-5; 7 positions agree with TRBD1. Germline V gene lookup returns CDR1 GTSNPN and CDR2 SVGIG (reference sequence). The trim removed 3 bases at V and 2 bases at J, leaving 7 bases unmatched. The CDR3 runs to 15 residues.

The rearrangement joins TRBV5-1 to TRBJ1-6; unclear D gene. The CDR3 sequence is 15 residues long. From germline, CDR1 is SGHRS and CDR2 YFSETQ. V shed 6 bases and J shed 0 bases, with 10 bases lying between them. The CDR3 DNA reads TGCGCCAGCACTCTCAGAGGCTCCTATAATTCACCCCTCCACTTT. Translated: CASTLRGSYNSPLHF.

The chain joins TRBV21-1 to TRBJ1-6; TRBD1 is the table's D call and was not checked against the DNA. TRBV21-1 is a pseudogene segment. The CDR3 contains 20 residues. Written as DNA, the CDR3 is TGTGCCAGCAGCCCCTACCGGGACAGGGGCTACAGCTCCTATAATTCACCCCTCCACTTT. The encoded protein is CASSPYRDRGYSSYNSPLHF.

The chain employs TRBV7-2 and TRBJ2-5; 7 nucleotides match TRBD2. The CDR3 sequence is 16 residues long. J lost 1 base, V lost 5 bases, and 10 bases had no gene match. Germline V gene data show CDR1 as SGHTA and CDR2 as FQGNSA. CDR3 protein: CASSLLPLAAQETQYF. The CDR3 coding sequence is TGTGCCAGCAGCCTCCTCCCTCTAGCGGCCCAAGAGACCCAGTACTTC.

The V and J genes are TRBV10-3 and TRBJ2-3, with 9 bases lining up with TRBD2. The junction had 3 bases not matched to a gene; V was cut back by 8 bases and J by 0 bases. The CDR3 is 14 amino acids. From germline, CDR1 is ENHRY and CDR2 SYGVKD. The chain's CDR3 is CAIPSGDSTDTQYF. The CDR3 DNA follows: TGTGCCATCCCTAGCGGGGACAGCACAGATACGCAGTATTTT.

The chain recombines TRBV4-3 with TRBJ1-2, with a tentative D call TRBD1 (6 bases). Germline-derived CDR1 and CDR2 are LGHNA and YSLEER. This CDR3 region has 14 residues. Trimming stripped 3 bases from V and 6 bases from J, with 14 bases between. In DNA, the CDR3 is TGCGCCAGCAGCCAGAGGAAGGACAGTCATGGCTACACCTTC. This codes for CASSQRKDSHGYTF.

This clone occurred many times. V and J are TRBV28 and TRBJ2-1, with D tentatively TRBD1 (6 bases). With 8 bases removed from V and 3 bases from J, the gap between germline ends came to 11 bases. The germline V gene encodes CDR1 MDHEN and CDR2 SYDVKM. This CDR3 has 13 residues. CDR3 in DNA: TGTGCCAGCGGGACATTTGGCTACAATGAGCAGTTCTTC. Translating it yields CASGTFGYNEQFF.

The J gene is TRBJ2-7, the V gene TRBV5-4; TRBD2 aligns across 10 bases. CDR3 length: 14 amino acids. Germline V gene data show CDR1 as SGHNT and CDR2 as YYREEE (reference sequence). Losses at the gene ends were 0 bases for V and 4 bases for J; bases not matched to a gene: 1. For the CDR3, the DNA is TGTGCCAGCAGCTTGGGGACTAGCGGATACGAGCAGTACTTC. This encodes CASSLGTSGYEQYF.

V is TRBV6-5 and J is TRBJ1-2; TRBD1 might be the D (5 bases). Germline CDR1 MNHEY, CDR2 SVGAGI. With 8 bases removed from V and 3 bases from J, the gap between germline ends came to 19 bases. The CDR3 is 15 residues long. CDR3 sequence (DNA): TGTGCCAGCGGTAGGGGCCTTTCTTCAGACTATGGCTACACCTTC. Its protein is CASGRGLSSDYGYTF.

This chain uses TRBV9 with TRBJ1-4; the match to TRBD1 covers 7 bases. The trim removed 4 bases at V and 4 bases at J, leaving 7 bases unmatched. This CDR3 has 15 residues. CDR1 and CDR2 from the germline V gene are SGDLS and YYNGEE. The CDR3 region has the DNA TGTGCCAGCAGCCCGCGGGACAGTTATAATGAAAAACTGTTTTTT. Translated: CASSPRDSYNEKLFF.

The genes are TRBV7-9 and TRBJ2-2; 7 bases match TRBD1. V dropped 10 bases and J dropped 3; count of bases not matched to a gene: 11. Germline CDR1 and CDR2: SEHNR and FQNEAQ (reference sequence). The CDR3 spans 15 residues. The CDR3 DNA is TGTGCCACGAAGCAGGGACAGACTTACACCGGGGAGCTGTTTTTT. Amino acids: CATKQGQTYTGELFF. Full variable domain (missing parts from reference TRBV7-9 and TRBJ2-2): DTGVSQNPRHKITKRGQNVTFRCDPISEHNRLYWYRQTLGQGPEFLTYFQNEAQLEKSRLLSDRFSAERPKGSFSTLEIQRTEQGDSAMYLCATKQGQTYTGELFFGEGSRLTVL.

V usage is TRBV5-6 and J usage is TRBJ1-4; unclear D gene. The CDR3 has 13 residues. Germline-derived CDR1 and CDR2 are SGHDT and YYEEEE. V was cut by 7 bases and J by 4 bases, with 11 bases left in between. The CDR3 DNA is TGTGCCAGCTCCCGCGGAGATAATGAAAAACTGTTTTTT. It specifies CASSRGDNEKLFF.

The CDR3 nucleotides read TGTGCCAGCAGCTTCATGACCGGGGTCGGTCAGCCCCAGCATTTT. This encodes CASSFMTGVGQPQHF. The chain employs TRBV7-2 and TRBJ1-5; D unclear. V was shortened by 3 bases and J by 6 bases, with 15 bases between the two germline ends. The CDR3 loop spans 15 amino acids. CDR1 is SGHTA, CDR2 FQGNSA, per germline.

This clone was detected only a few times. V usage is TRBV4-1 and J usage is TRBJ1-2; D not resolved. Germline loops: CDR1 MGHRA, CDR2 YSYEKL. Between the trimmed V and J ends, which lost 7 bases and 6 bases, there was a span of 21 bases. The CDR3 contains 15 residues. The CDR3 protein is CASTLRTQLQDGYTF. CDR3 coding DNA: TGCGCCAGCACCTTACGGACTCAACTCCAGGATGGCTACACCTTC.